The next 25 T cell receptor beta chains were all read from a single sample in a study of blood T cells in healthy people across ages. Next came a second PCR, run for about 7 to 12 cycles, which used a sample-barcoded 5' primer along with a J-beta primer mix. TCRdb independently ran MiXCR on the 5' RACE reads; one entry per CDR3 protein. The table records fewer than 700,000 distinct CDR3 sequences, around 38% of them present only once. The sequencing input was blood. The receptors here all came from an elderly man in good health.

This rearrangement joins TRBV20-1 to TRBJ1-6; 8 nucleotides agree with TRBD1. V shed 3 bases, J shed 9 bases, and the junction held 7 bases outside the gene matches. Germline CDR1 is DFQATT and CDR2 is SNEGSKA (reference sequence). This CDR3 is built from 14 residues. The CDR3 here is CSARRTGLFSPLHF. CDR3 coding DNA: TGCAGTGCTAGGAGGACAGGGCTCTTTTCACCCCTCCACTTT.

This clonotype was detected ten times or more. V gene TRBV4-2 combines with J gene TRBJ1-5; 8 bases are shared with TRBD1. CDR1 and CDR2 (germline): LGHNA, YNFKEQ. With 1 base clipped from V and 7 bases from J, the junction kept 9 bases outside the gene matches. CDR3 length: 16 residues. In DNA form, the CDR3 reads TGTGCCAGCAGCCAAGGGACAGGGAACGAAGGCCAGCCCCAGCATTTT. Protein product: CASSQGTGNEGQPQHF.

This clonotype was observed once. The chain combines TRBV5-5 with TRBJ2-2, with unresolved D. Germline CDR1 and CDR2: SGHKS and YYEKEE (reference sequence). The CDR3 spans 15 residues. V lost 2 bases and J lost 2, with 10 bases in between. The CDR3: CASSFVGGNTGELFF. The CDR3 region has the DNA TGTGCCAGCAGCTTCGTGGGCGGTAACACCGGGGAGCTGTTTTTT.

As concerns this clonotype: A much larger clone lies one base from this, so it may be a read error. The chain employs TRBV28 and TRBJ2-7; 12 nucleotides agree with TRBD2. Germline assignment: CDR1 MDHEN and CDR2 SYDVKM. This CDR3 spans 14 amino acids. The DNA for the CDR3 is TGTGCCGGCAGTCCTAGCGGGAGGGGCTACGAGCAGTACTTC. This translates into CAGSPSGRGYEQYF.

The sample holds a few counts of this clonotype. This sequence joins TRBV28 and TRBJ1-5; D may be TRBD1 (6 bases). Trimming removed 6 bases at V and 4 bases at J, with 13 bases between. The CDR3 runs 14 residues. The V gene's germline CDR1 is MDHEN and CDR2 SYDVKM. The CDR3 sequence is CASRSGTPNQPQHF. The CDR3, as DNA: TGTGCCAGCAGATCCGGGACACCAAATCAGCCCCAGCATTTT.

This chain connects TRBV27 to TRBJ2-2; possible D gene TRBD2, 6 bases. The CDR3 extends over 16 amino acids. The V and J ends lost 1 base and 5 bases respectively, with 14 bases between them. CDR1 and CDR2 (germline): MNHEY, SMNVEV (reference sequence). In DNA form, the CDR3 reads TGTGCCAGCAGTTTATTTTCGCGGGGCCGAACCGGGGAGCTGTTTTTT. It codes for CASSLFSRGRTGELFF.

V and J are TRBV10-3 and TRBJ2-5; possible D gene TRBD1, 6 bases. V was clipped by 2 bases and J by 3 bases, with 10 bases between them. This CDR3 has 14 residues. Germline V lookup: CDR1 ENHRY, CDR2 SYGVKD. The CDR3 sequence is CAISETGLEETQYF. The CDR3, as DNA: TGTGCCATCAGTGAGACAGGGTTGGAAGAGACCCAGTACTTC.

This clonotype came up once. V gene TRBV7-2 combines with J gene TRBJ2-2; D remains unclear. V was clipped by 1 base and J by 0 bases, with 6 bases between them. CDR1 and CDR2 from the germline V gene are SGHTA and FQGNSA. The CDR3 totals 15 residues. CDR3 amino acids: CASSLEHPNTGELFF. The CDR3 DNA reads TGTGCCAGCAGCTTAGAACACCCGAACACCGGGGAGCTGTTTTTT.

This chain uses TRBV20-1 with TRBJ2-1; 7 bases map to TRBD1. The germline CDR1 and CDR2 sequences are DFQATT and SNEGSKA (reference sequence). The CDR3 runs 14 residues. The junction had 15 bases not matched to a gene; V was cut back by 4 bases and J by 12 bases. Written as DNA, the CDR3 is TGCAGTGCTATCACCAATTACAGGGGAGTGGGGCAGTTCTTC. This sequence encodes CSAITNYRGVGQFF.

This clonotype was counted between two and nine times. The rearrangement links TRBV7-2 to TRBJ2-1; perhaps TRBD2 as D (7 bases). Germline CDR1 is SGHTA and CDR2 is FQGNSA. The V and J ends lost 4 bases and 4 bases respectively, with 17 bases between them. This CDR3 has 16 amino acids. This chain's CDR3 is CASSSLGGVGYNEQFF. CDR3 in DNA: TGTGCCAGCAGCTCCCTAGGGGGGGTAGGATACAATGAGCAGTTCTTC.

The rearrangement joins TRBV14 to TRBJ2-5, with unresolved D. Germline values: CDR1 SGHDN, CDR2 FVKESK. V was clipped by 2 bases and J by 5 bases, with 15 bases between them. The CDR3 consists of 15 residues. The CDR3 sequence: CASSQFNSPQETQYF. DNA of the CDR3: TGTGCCAGCAGCCAATTCAACAGCCCCCAGGAGACCCAGTACTTC.

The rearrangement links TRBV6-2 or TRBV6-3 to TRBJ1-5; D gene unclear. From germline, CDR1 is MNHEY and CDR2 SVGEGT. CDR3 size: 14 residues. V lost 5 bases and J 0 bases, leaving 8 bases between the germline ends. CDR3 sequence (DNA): TGTGCCAGCAGTCGGAGTAATAGCAATCAGCCCCAGCATTTT. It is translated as CASSRSNSNQPQHF.

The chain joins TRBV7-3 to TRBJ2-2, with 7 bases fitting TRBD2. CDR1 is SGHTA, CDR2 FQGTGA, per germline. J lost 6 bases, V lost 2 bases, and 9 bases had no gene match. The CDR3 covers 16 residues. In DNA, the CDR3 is TGTGCCAGCAGCTTACACAGGACTAGTGTAGCCGGGGAGCTGTTTTTT. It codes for CASSLHRTSVAGELFF.

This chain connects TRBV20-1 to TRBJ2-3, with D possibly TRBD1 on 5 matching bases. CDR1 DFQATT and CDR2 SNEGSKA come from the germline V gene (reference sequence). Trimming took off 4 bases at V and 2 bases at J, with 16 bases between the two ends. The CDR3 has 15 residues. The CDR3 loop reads CSAIEGKGATDTQYF. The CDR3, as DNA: TGCAGTGCTATAGAAGGGAAAGGGGCCACAGATACGCAGTATTTT.

The CDR3 loop reads CASSRSSGQAISYEQYF. For the CDR3, the DNA is TGTGCCAGCAGTCGTTCTTCCGGACAGGCGATTTCCTACGAGCAGTACTTC. The genes are TRBV6-1 and TRBJ2-7, with 7 bases aligning to TRBD1. The ends lost 5 bases at V and 1 base at J; junction bases unmatched: 14. Germline V gene lookup returns CDR1 MNHNS and CDR2 SASEGT. The CDR3 length is 17 residues.

The CDR3, as DNA: TGTGCCAGCAGCTTGGCCGGGAGGGACCAGTACTTC. It specifies CASSLAGRDQYF. This sequence joins TRBV5-5 and TRBJ2-5; 8 bases align to TRBD2. CDR3 length: 12 residues. Trimming at V came to 0 bases and at J to 10 bases, leaving 2 bases not matched to a gene. Germline CDR1 SGHKS, CDR2 YYEKEE (reference sequence).

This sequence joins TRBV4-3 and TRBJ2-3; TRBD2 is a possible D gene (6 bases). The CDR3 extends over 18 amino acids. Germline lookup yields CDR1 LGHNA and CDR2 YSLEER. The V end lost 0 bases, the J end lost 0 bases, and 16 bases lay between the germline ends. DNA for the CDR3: TGCGCCAGCAGCCAAGAGTATGCGGGGTCTACTAGCACAGATACGCAGTATTTT. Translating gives CASSQEYAGSTSTDTQYF.

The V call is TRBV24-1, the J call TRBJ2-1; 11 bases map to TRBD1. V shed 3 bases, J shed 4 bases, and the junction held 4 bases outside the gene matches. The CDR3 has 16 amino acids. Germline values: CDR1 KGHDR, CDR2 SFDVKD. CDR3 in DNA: TGTGCCACCAGTGATGCAGGGACAGGGGGATACAATGAGCAGTTCTTC. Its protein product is CATSDAGTGGYNEQFF.

The CDR3 nucleotides are TGTGCCAGCAGCTTATGGGAGCGTGGCTACACCTTC. This translates into CASSLWERGYTF. The V and J genes are TRBV13 and TRBJ1-2; no clear D. This CDR3 is 12 amino acids long. Germline V lookup: CDR1 PRHDT, CDR2 FYEKMQ (reference sequence). Trimming removed 2 bases at V and 7 bases at J, with 8 bases between. The complete variable domain, with remaining parts taken from reference TRBV13 and TRBJ1-2, reads AAGVIQSPRHLIKEKRETATLKCYPIPRHDTVYWYQQGPGQDPQFLISFYEKMQSDKGSIPDRFSAQQFSDYHSELNMSSLELGDSALYFCASSLWERGYTFGSGTRLTVV.

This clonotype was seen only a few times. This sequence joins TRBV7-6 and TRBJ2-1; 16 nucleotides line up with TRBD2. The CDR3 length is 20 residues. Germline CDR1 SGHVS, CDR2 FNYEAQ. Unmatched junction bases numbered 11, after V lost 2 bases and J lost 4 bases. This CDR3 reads CASSLSVGTSGGAKYNEQFF. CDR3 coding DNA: TGTGCCAGCAGCTTATCGGTTGGGACTAGCGGGGGGGCGAAATACAATGAGCAGTTCTTC.

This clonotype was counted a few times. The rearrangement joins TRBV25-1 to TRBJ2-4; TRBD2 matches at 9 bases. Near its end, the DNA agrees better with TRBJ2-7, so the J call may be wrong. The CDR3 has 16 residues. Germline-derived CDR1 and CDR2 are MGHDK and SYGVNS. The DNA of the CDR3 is TGTGCCAGCAGTGAATATGGGCTAGCGGGACTCTACGAGCAGTACTTC. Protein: CASSEYGLAGLYEQYF.

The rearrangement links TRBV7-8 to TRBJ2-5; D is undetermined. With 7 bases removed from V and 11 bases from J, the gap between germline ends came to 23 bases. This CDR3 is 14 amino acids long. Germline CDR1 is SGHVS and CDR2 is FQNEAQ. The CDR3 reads CASTTQTVANEQYF. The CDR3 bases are TGTGCCAGCACCACTCAAACAGTGGCCAATGAGCAGTACTTC.

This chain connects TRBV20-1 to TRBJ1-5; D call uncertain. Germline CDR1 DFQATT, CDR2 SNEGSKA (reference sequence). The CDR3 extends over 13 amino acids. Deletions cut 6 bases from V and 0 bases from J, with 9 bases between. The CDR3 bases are TGCAGTGCCTGGACCGTTAGCAATCAGCCCCAGCATTTT. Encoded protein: CSAWTVSNQPQHF.

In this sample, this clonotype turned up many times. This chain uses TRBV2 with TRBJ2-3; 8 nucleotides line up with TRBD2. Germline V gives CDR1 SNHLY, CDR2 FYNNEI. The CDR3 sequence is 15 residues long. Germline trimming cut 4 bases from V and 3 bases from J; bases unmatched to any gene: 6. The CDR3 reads CASSGAGVRTDTQYF. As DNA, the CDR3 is TGTGCCAGCAGTGGAGCGGGAGTTCGTACAGATACGCAGTATTTT.

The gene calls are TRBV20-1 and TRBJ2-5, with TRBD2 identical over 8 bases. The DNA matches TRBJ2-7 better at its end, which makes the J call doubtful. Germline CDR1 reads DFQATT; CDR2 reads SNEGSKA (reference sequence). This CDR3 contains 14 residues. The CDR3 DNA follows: TGCAGTGCTAGTATAGCGGGACTCCTCTACGAGCAGTACTTC. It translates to CSASIAGLLYEQYF.